A single sample gave rise to the 26 T cell receptor beta chains below, sequenced in a study of blood T cell repertoires in COVID-19. The data were produced by immunoSEQ multiplex PCR, yet TCRdb's version contains in-frame clones alone and is incomplete. Here the sample spans about 63,000 clones, around 90% being singletons. The material sequenced was peripheral blood. These receptors were obtained from a woman at least 80 years old with acute or convalescent COVID-19.

This chain connects TRBV5-1 to TRBJ2-5; TRBD2 aligns across 7 bases. Germline V gene data show CDR1 as SGHRS and CDR2 as YFSETQ. There are 13 residues in the CDR3. Germline trimming cut 4 bases from V and 4 bases from J; bases unmatched to any gene: 4. In DNA form, the CDR3 reads TGCGCCAGCAGCGCGGGACTACTAGAGACCCAGTACTTC. As protein: CASSAGLLETQYF.

The chain uses TRBV4-1 and TRBJ2-7; 7 bases agree with TRBD1. This CDR3 has 15 amino acids. Germline trimming cut 1 base from V and 3 bases from J; bases unmatched to any gene: 6. From germline, CDR1 is MGHRA and CDR2 YSYEKL. The CDR3 DNA sequence: TGCGCCAGCAGCCAAGGGACAGGTGGGGTCTACGAGCAGTACTTC. It is translated as CASSQGTGGVYEQYF.

The chain is built from TRBV6-6 and TRBJ1-1; the D gene is possibly TRBD1 (6 bases). This CDR3 is built from 12 residues. Trimming took off 7 bases at V and 7 bases at J, with 13 bases between the two ends. Germline loops: CDR1 MNHNY, CDR2 SVGAGI (reference sequence). The CDR3: CASNKGDLEAFF. The CDR3 DNA follows: TGTGCCAGCAACAAGGGGGACCTTGAAGCTTTCTTT.

This chain joins TRBV19 and TRBJ1-2; D is unresolved. The germline V gene encodes CDR1 LNHDA and CDR2 SQIVND (reference sequence). The CDR3 contains 11 residues. V lost 5 bases, J lost 8 bases, and 9 bases lay in between. The CDR3 reads CASSGPRGYTF. The CDR3 DNA sequence: TGTGCCAGTAGTGGTCCGAGGGGCTACACCTTC.

The chain joins TRBV18 to TRBJ2-3, with 7 bases lining up with TRBD1. V dropped 0 bases and J dropped 5; count of bases not matched to a gene: 8. Germline assignment: CDR1 KGHSH and CDR2 LQKENI. The CDR3 runs 16 residues. The CDR3 loop is CASSPPAGGYVDTQYF. Here the CDR3 DNA reads TGTGCCAGCTCACCACCTGCAGGGGGATACGTAGATACGCAGTATTTT.

The chain has TRBV5-1 and TRBJ2-2; 13 positions match TRBD2. The CDR3 is made up of 18 amino acids. Per germline, CDR1 SGHRS and CDR2 YFSETQ. V shed 3 bases and J 5 bases; nucleotides not matched to a gene: 10. In DNA form, the CDR3 reads TGCGCCAGCAGCTGGGGACTAGCGGGACCGGGGCGTACCGGGGAGCTGTTTTTT. This codes for CASSWGLAGPGRTGELFF.

The chain combines TRBV30 with TRBJ1-2; tentative D call: TRBD1 (6 bases). Germline CDR1 is GTSNPN and CDR2 is SVGIG (reference sequence). V lost 6 bases and J lost 2, with 10 bases in between. This CDR3 spans 12 amino acids. CDR3 sequence reads: CACRGGNYGYTF. The CDR3 DNA reads as TGTGCCTGCAGGGGAGGGAACTATGGCTACACCTTC.

This clone was detected only once. The chain has TRBV5-4 and TRBJ1-1, with TRBD1 matching over 8 bases. CDR1 and CDR2 (germline): SGHNT, YYREEE (reference sequence). J lost 3 bases, V lost 4 bases, and 8 bases had no gene match. The CDR3 is 15 amino acids. The CDR3: CASSPWTGLDTEAFF. CDR3 bases: TGTGCCAGCAGCCCATGGACAGGGCTGGACACTGAAGCTTTCTTT.

The chain uses TRBV28 and TRBJ1-2; D unclear. CDR3 length: 14 residues. Trimming took 7 bases from V and 4 from J, leaving 16 bases between them. From germline, CDR1 is MDHEN and CDR2 SYDVKM. The CDR3 region has the DNA TGTGCCAGCATGGCCTCCCCGTCTGTCTATGGCTACACCTTC. This gives the protein CASMASPSVYGYTF.

The rearrangement joins TRBV28 to TRBJ1-1; no firm D call. In germline, CDR1 is MDHEN, CDR2 SYDVKM. Trimming removed 2 bases at V and 5 bases at J, with 3 bases between. This CDR3 region has 11 residues. DNA for the CDR3: TGTGCCAGCAGTTTAACAACTGAAGCTTTCTTT. It is translated as CASSLTTEAFF. Supplemented by reference TRBV28 and TRBJ1-1, the full variable domain reads DVKVTQSSRYLVKRTGEKVFLECVQDMDHENMFWYRQDPGLGLRLIYFSYDVKMKEKGDIPEGYSVSREKKERFSLILESASTNQTSMYLCASSLTTEAFFGQGTRLTVV.

The chain links TRBV7-9 to TRBJ1-3; D is unclear. Trimming removed 5 bases at V and 6 bases at J, with 8 bases between. The CDR3 sequence is 12 residues long. The germline gives CDR1 SEHNR, CDR2 FQNEAQ (reference sequence). Here the CDR3 reads CASSLAENTIYF. The CDR3 DNA is TGTGCCAGCAGCCTTGCGGAAAACACCATATATTTT.

The rearrangement joins TRBV10-2 to TRBJ1-5; 9 bases are a match to TRBD1. The CDR3 contains 13 residues. CDR1 WSHSY and CDR2 SAAADI come from the germline V gene. Losses at the gene ends were 4 bases for V and 9 bases for J; bases not matched to a gene: 4. The CDR3 protein is CASSGQGDTPQHF. CDR3 DNA: TGCGCCAGCAGTGGACAGGGGGACACGCCCCAGCATTTT.

This clone was seen just once. The chain recombines TRBV19 with TRBJ2-3, with 8 positions matching TRBD1. The CDR3 has 15 amino acids. V was pared by 6 bases and J by 6 bases, with 11 bases of the junction left unmatched. CDR1 is LNHDA and CDR2 is SQIVND in the germline V gene (reference sequence). CDR3 amino acids: CASREDRALEDTQYF. CDR3 coding DNA: TGTGCCAGTAGAGAGGACAGGGCCTTAGAGGATACGCAGTATTTT.

The CDR3 nucleotides are TGTGCCAGCGGCCCTACCGCGGGGGCCAGAGAGACCCAGTACTTC. Translated, it gives CASGPTAGARETQYF. This chain joins TRBV18 and TRBJ2-5, with TRBD2 as a possible D gene (7 bases). The CDR3 runs 15 residues. The V end lost 8 bases, the J end lost 4 bases, and 20 bases lay between the germline ends. Germline V CDR1 and CDR2: KGHSH, LQKENI. The full variable domain, with the rest looked up from reference TRBV18 and TRBJ2-5, is NAGVMQNPRHLVRRRGQEARLRCSPMKGHSHVYWYRQLPEEGLKFMVYLQKENIIDESGMPKERFSAEFPKEGPSILRIQQVVRGDSAAYFCASGPTAGARETQYFGPGTRLLVL.

The chain is built from TRBV6-5 and TRBJ1-2; 8 nucleotides agree with TRBD1. Germline trimming cut 8 bases from V and 8 bases from J; bases unmatched to any gene: 4. Germline V gives CDR1 MNHEY, CDR2 SVGAGI. This CDR3 spans 11 amino acids. The CDR3 sequence: CASLDRVGYTF. CDR3 bases: TGTGCCAGCTTGGACAGGGTCGGCTACACCTTC.

The CDR3 DNA is TGTGCCAGCAGTTTGACATCGGGAGGGCCTTACACCGGGGAGCTGTTTTTT. It codes for CASSLTSGGPYTGELFF. The chain combines TRBV6-2 or TRBV6-3 with TRBJ2-2; 8 bases agree with TRBD2. The CDR3 is 17 residues long. Unmatched junction bases numbered 10, after V lost 4 bases and J lost 3 bases. Per the germline V gene, CDR1 is MNHEY and CDR2 is SVGEGT.

Worth noting for this clone: This specimen includes other DNA sequences encoding the same CDR3. V and J are TRBV5-1 and TRBJ1-2; perhaps TRBD1 as D (5 bases). Trimming stripped 0 bases from V and 7 bases from J, with 10 bases between. CDR1 and CDR2 (germline): SGHRS, YFSETQ. The CDR3 runs to 13 residues. The CDR3 DNA follows: TGCGCCAGCAGCTTGGGGCAGGGAGGTGGCTACACCTTC. The encoded protein is CASSLGQGGGYTF. The entire variable domain, with the rest obtained from reference TRBV5-1 and TRBJ1-2, is as follows: KAGVTQTPRYLIKTRGQQVTLSCSPISGHRSVSWYQQTPGQGLQFLFEYFSETQRNKGNFPGRFSGRQFSNSRSEMNVSTLELGDSALYLCASSLGQGGGYTFGSGTRLTVV.

V usage is TRBV2 and J usage is TRBJ1-5; D is perhaps TRBD1 (5 bases). V lost 6 bases and J lost 9, with 12 bases in between. Germline CDR1 reads SNHLY; CDR2 reads FYNNEI. The CDR3 consists of 12 residues. CDR3 DNA: TGTGCCAGCAGGGGGGGTTTGGGGCCCCAGCATTTT. Translation gives CASRGGLGPQHF.

The V call is TRBV11-3, the J call TRBJ2-1; D unresolved. The CDR3 is made up of 14 amino acids. The V gene lost 5 bases and the J gene lost 6 bases, with 14 bases spanning the gap. Germline V CDR1 and CDR2: SGHNT, YENEEA. The CDR3 loop reads CASSPTSASNEQFF. The CDR3 DNA reads as TGTGCCAGCAGCCCCACATCGGCTAGCAATGAGCAGTTCTTC.

This clone turned up a few times. The chain combines TRBV4-1 with TRBJ1-6; 9 bases agree with TRBD1. Germline trimming cut 4 bases from V and 10 bases from J; bases unmatched to any gene: 8. The CDR3 has 15 residues. Per germline, CDR1 MGHRA and CDR2 YSYEKL. CDR3 region: CASSPAGTGNSPLHF. In nucleotides, the CDR3 is TGCGCCAGCAGCCCCGCCGGGACAGGGAACTCACCCCTCCACTTT.

Comment on this clone: One end of the junction does not line up with germline, which may come from a read error. The rearrangement joins TRBV7-2 to TRBJ2-7; 8 nucleotides agree with TRBD2. The CDR3 runs 12 residues. The germline gives CDR1 SGHTA, CDR2 FQGNSA. CDR3 DNA sequence: TGTGCCAGCAGCTCCGACCTAGGGACTAGATCATTC. It yields the protein CASSSDLGTRSF.

This sequence joins TRBV2 and TRBJ1-1; 8 bases align to TRBD1. The CDR3 is 13 residues long. After removal of 10 bases from V and 3 bases from J, the junction contained 7 bases not matched to a gene. Germline assignment: CDR1 SNHLY and CDR2 FYNNEI. The CDR3 reads CAIWDRLDTEAFF. Written as DNA, the CDR3 is TGTGCCATTTGGGACAGGCTGGACACTGAAGCTTTCTTT.

This clone appeared once. The gene calls are TRBV19 and TRBJ1-6, with 8 bases lining up with TRBD1. Germline-derived CDR1 and CDR2 are LNHDA and SQIVND (reference sequence). The CDR3 is 15 amino acids. V shed 10 bases, J shed 6 bases, and the junction held 11 bases outside the gene matches. The CDR3 nucleotides are TGTGCCACCAACGCAGGGGGCTTGGGTAATTCACCCCTCCACTTT. It encodes CATNAGGLGNSPLHF.

V is TRBV28 and J is TRBJ1-6; TRBD1 aligns across 7 bases. Germline assignment: CDR1 MDHEN and CDR2 SYDVKM. The CDR3 is made up of 17 amino acids. Trimming cost V 9 bases and J 6 bases; bases outside gene matches: 17. The CDR3 protein is CASRVDRRVAGNSPLHF. DNA for the CDR3: TGTGCCAGTCGGGTGGACAGGAGAGTTGCTGGTAATTCACCCCTCCACTTT.

This rearrangement joins TRBV12-3 or TRBV12-4 to TRBJ2-3; D perhaps matches TRBD1 (8 bases). This CDR3 is built from 13 residues. The germline V and J ends were trimmed by 7 bases and 6 bases, with 14 bases remaining between them. The CDR3: CASTTGGGDTQYF. CDR3 sequence (DNA): TGTGCCAGCACCACAGGGGGAGGGGATACGCAGTATTTT.

The J gene is TRBJ2-2, the V gene TRBV11-2; TRBD2 aligns across 10 bases. After removal of 5 bases from V and 6 bases from J, the junction contained 15 bases not matched to a gene. The CDR3 covers 18 residues. Looked up from germline, CDR1 is SGHAT and CDR2 is FQNNGV. The CDR3 sequence: CASSASSGGDRVPGELFF. In DNA form, the CDR3 reads TGTGCCAGCAGCGCATCTAGCGGGGGTGATCGAGTTCCCGGGGAGCTGTTTTTT.